The clone carrying this TCR beta chain was detected a few times. Its antigen is unidentified. The source of the sample is a study of T cells in Graves' hyperthyroidism and ophthalmopathy. Study outcomes and limitations: Within blood appeared most thyroid clonotypes that had expanded above 0.001.

Patients affected by ophthalmopathy presented a Clinical Activity Score of at least 3, a NOSPECS grade of at least 4, and disease duration below 3 months. Clinical symptoms, serum thyroxine, TRAb, thyroid ultrasound and orbital computed tomography established diagnosis. The PBMCs had their origin in roughly 10 ml of fresh peripheral blood. The CDR3 totals 12 residues. The V end lost 3 bases, the J end lost 4 bases, and 6 bases lay between the germline ends. Germline lookup yields CDR1 ENHRY and CDR2 SYGVKD. Amplified regions were TCR beta CDR3 sequences from RNA transcripts. TCR CDR3 regions were first amplified by RT-PCR with HTBI primers. TCRdb reanalysed the multiplex PCR reads using MiXCR and keeps one entry per CDR3 protein. This sample has around 500,000 distinct CDR3 sequences, with around a fifth found just once.

The material sequenced was blood. The receptor's source is a woman in her 70s with Graves' ophthalmopathy. The gene calls are TRBV10-3 and TRBJ1-1; D not resolved. The CDR3 DNA sequence: TGTGCCATCAGTGAACGGGTCACTGAAGCTTTCTTT. Translated: CAISERVTEAFF.